The entry below describes one T cell receptor beta chain. The data were obtained in a study of blood T cell repertoires in COVID-19. Study background: Specimens from acute and convalescent COVID-19 originated in the United States, Italy and Spain. Nucleic acid was either cDNA or gDNA, and it came from T cells, B-cell-depleted T cells, or PBMCs.

V was cut by 4 bases and J by 3 bases, with 22 bases left in between. The germline CDR1 and CDR2 sequences are LGHNA and YNFKEQ. The CDR3 loop spans 17 amino acids. The data were produced by immunoSEQ multiplex PCR, yet TCRdb's version contains in-frame clones alone and is incomplete. Found here are about 260,000 clones, less than 90% of them singletons; the top ten hold around 4.5%. The gene calls are TRBV4-2 and TRBJ2-7; no clear D gene. This sequence originates from a man between 60 and 70 years old who had recovered from COVID-19. The sequenced material came from peripheral blood. The CDR3 coding sequence is TGTGCCAGCAGCCCGTTTTCTACCGCCGGTGCAGGCTACGAGCAGTACTTC. Encoded protein: CASSPFSTAGAGYEQYF.